Listed below are T cell receptor beta chains from one sample, sequenced in a study of tumor-infiltrating lymphocytes in primary liver carcinoma. TCRdb processed the multiplex PCR reads anew with MiXCR; each CDR3 protein has one entry. The profile shows around 40,000 distinct CDR3 sequences, about 73% of them singletons. Sequencing input: liver tumor tissue from sampling region 2. The origin of the receptors is a man aged 35-49 years with primary liver carcinoma and hepatitis B virus infection. Each CDR3 is given with its conserved first and last residue. The D gene is left open where the match is weak. Only some rows state a clone size, as once, few, many or a class for expanded clones.

clone size	V gene	D gene	J gene	CDR3 protein	CDR3 DNA
.	TRBV29-1	.	TRBJ1-5	CSVVGLINQSQHF	TGCAGCGTCGTCGGACTGATCAATCAGTCCCAGCATTTT
medium-sized	TRBV12-3/TRBV12-4	.	TRBJ1-5	CASSFRASEQPQHF	TGTGCCAGCAGTTTCAGGGCGTCGGAGCAGCCCCAGCATTTT
few	TRBV5-4	.	TRBJ2-1	CANSSNSGDLNEQFF	TGTGCCAACAGCTCCAACAGCGGAGACCTCAATGAGCAGTTCTTC
.	TRBV13	.	TRBJ1-5	CASSLGGSHQLQHF	TGTGCCAGCAGCTTGGGAGGGTCTCATCAGCTCCAGCATTTT
many	TRBV4-1	.	TRBJ2-1	CASSQSGTGYNEQFF	TGCGCCAGCAGCCAAAGCGGGACAGGCTACAATGAGCAGTTCTTC
few	TRBV4-3	.	TRBJ2-7	CASSQDTGSADAGYF	TGCGCCAGCAGCCAAGATACGGGGTCAGCAGACGCGGGGTACTTC
.	TRBV6-5	TRBD2	TRBJ2-7	CASTSGLAYEQYF	TGCGCCAGCACTTCCGGACTAGCGTACGAGCAGTACTTC
.	TRBV5-1	TRBD1	TRBJ2-7	CASNAGTGCEQYF	TGCGCCAGCAACGCCGGGACAGGGTGCGAGCAGTACTTC
.	TRBV6-1	.	TRBJ2-1	CVGSEAWGAYNEQFF	TGTGTCGGCAGTGAAGCATGGGGGGCCTACAATGAGCAGTTCTTC
.	TRBV11-3	.	TRBJ2-1	CASGLGVSNSEQFF	TGTGCCAGCGGCTTAGGCGTCTCGAACAGTGAACAGTTCTTC
once	TRBV29-1	.	TRBJ1-2	CGVEAEEGVGGYTF	TGCGGCGTTGAAGCGGAAGAAGGGGTGGGTGGTTACACCTTC
.	TRBV12-3/TRBV12-4	.	TRBJ2-5	CANRREQEAQYF	TGTGCCAACAGGAGGGAACAAGAGGCCCAGTACTTC
.	TRBV4-3	TRBD1	TRBJ2-3	CASSRQQGVTDTQYF	TGCGCCAGCAGCCGCCAACAGGGGGTGACAGATACGCAGTATTTT
once	TRBV6-5	.	TRBJ1-2	CASSRLRGGTGYTF	TGTGCCAGCAGCCGCCTTCGGGGTGGGACCGGCTACACCTTC
.	TRBV5-1	TRBD2	TRBJ2-5	CASSLRPLAGIEAQYF	TGCGCCAGCAGCCTCAGACCCCTAGCGGGAATAGAGGCTCAGTACTTC
medium-sized	TRBV7-8	TRBD1	TRBJ2-5	CASSRDRGIETQYF	TGTGCCAGCAGCAGGGACAGGGGGATTGAGACCCAGTACTTC
.	TRBV5-1	.	TRBJ2-7	CASNLVTGRRDERYF	TGCGCCAGCAACTTGGTTACAGGGAGGAGAGACGAGCGGTACTTC
.	TRBV2	.	TRBJ2-2	CARSEKGTGISELFF	TGTGCCAGAAGTGAAAAGGGGACGGGAATTTCGGAGCTGTTTTTT
.	TRBV29-1	.	TRBJ1-1	CSVYQGRAEASF	TGCAGCGTCTATCAGGGCAGGGCTGAAGCTTCCTTT
.	TRBV6-1	TRBD1	TRBJ1-1	CASRDRGDTEAFF	TGTGCCAGCAGGGACAGGGGGGACACTGAAGCTTTCTTT
.	TRBV5-1	TRBD2	TRBJ2-7	CASSYMASGPGYEQYF	TGCGCCAGCAGCTATATGGCTAGCGGGCCGGGCTACGAGCAGTACTTC
.	TRBV14	TRBD1	TRBJ2-3	CARSRMGQDTDTQYF	TGTGCCAGAAGCCGGATGGGACAGGACACAGATACGCAGTATTTT
.	TRBV12-3/TRBV12-4	TRBD2	TRBJ2-7	CARSLRLAETQSYEQHF	TGTGCCAGGAGTTTACGGCTAGCGGAGACCCAGTCCTACGAGCAGCACTTC
many	TRBV28	.	TRBJ2-3	CASSLLGTSGSSTDTQYF	TGTGCCAGCAGTTTATTAGGGACCAGTGGTTCTAGCACAGATACGCAGTATTTT
.	TRBV7-6	.	TRBJ2-3	CAGSPNLVDTKYF	TGTGCCGGCAGCCCCAACTTAGTGGATACGAAGTATTTT
.	TRBV11-2	.	TRBJ1-2	CASSLDSAAYSRGYTF	TGTGCCAGCAGCTTAGATTCGGCAGCCTATTCTCGAGGCTACACCTTC
.	TRBV6-2/TRBV6-3	TRBD2	TRBJ2-7	CTISYGLAIEQYF	TGTACCATCAGTTACGGACTAGCAATCGAGCAGTACTTC
few	TRBV6-5	TRBD2	TRBJ2-5	CASSYSTGREGTQYF	TGTGCCAGCAGCTACTCGACGGGGAGGGAAGGGACCCAGTACTTC